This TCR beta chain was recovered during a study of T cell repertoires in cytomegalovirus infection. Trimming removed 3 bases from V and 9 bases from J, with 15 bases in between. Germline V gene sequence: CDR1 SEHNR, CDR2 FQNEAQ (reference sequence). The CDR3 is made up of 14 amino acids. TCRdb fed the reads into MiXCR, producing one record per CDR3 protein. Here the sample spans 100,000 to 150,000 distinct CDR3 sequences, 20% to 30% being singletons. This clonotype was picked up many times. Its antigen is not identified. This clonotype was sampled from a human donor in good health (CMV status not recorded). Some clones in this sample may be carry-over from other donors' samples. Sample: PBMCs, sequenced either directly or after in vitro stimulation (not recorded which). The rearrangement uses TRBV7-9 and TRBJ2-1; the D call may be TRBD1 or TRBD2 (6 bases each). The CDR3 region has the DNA TGTGCCAGCAGCTTTACGGGAGAGGGGGGTGAGCAGTTCTTC. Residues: CASSFTGEGGEQFF.